The 4 T cell receptor beta chains given below trace back to one sample, sequenced in a study of cytomegalovirus exposure and HLA in healthy donors. Use of 60 Vbeta and 13 Jbeta primers characterized the PCR. TCRdb keeps only in-frame clones here, not all; method: immunoSEQ multiplex PCR. The table lists over 50,000 clones, more than 70% of them singletons. The material sequenced was PBMCs. The receptors shown here come from a young man in good health and CMV-seropositive.

This rearrangement joins TRBV9 to TRBJ2-2; TRBD2 agrees at 9 bases. The CDR3 runs 16 residues. The V segment lost 4 bases and the J segment 6 bases; nucleotides outside the gene matches: 10. In germline, CDR1 is SGDLS, CDR2 YYNGEE. The CDR3 loop reads CASSISLAGIPGELFF. CDR3 in DNA: TGTGCCAGCAGCATCTCTCTAGCGGGAATACCCGGGGAGCTGTTTTTT.

The chain links TRBV9 to TRBJ2-7, with TRBD2 identical over 7 bases. The trim removed 7 bases at V and 7 bases at J, leaving 8 bases unmatched. This CDR3 region has 12 residues. CDR1 and CDR2 (germline): SGDLS, YYNGEE. CDR3 nucleotides: TGTGCCAGCTCACTAGTGGGGGGGGAGCAGTACTTC. Protein sequence: CASSLVGGEQYF.

The genes are TRBV27 and TRBJ1-2; 8 nucleotides line up with TRBD1. In germline, CDR1 is MNHEY, CDR2 SMNVEV (reference sequence). The CDR3 has 16 residues. Germline trimming cut 6 bases from V and 4 bases from J; bases unmatched to any gene: 13. CDR3 in amino acids: CASSLTPDRDLYGYTF. In DNA, the CDR3 is TGTGCCAGCAGCCTGACCCCGGACAGGGACCTCTATGGCTACACCTTC.

This rearrangement joins TRBV12-5 to TRBJ1-3, with D maybe TRBD1 (5 bases). V lost 6 bases to trimming and J lost 2 bases, with 17 bases between them. The CDR3 is made up of 16 amino acids. Germline assignment: CDR1 LGHNT and CDR2 FRNRAP. CDR3 region: CASGGGHLPTGNTIYF. The CDR3 nucleotides read TGTGCTAGTGGGGGTGGACACCTTCCTACTGGAAACACCATATATTTT.